These 2 T cell receptor beta chains originate from one sample sequenced in a study of T cells in Graves' hyperthyroidism and ophthalmopathy. RNA transcripts provided the source from which TCR beta CDR3 regions were amplified. When the TCR CDR3 underwent first-round RT-PCR, the HTBI primer set was used. TCRdb reprocessed the multiplex PCR reads via MiXCR and lists one record per CDR3 protein. The sample consists of approximately 690,000 distinct CDR3 sequences, 20% of them appearing once. Sequenced sample: blood. The receptors shown here come from a man aged 25-45 years with Graves' ophthalmopathy.

The CDR3 loop is CAWRRPNSGNTIYF. The CDR3 nucleotides are TGTGCCTGGAGGCGACCGAACTCTGGAAACACCATATATTTT. This chain links TRBV30 with TRBJ1-3; D is unresolved. CDR1 GTSNPN and CDR2 SVGIG come from the germline V gene (reference sequence). The CDR3 loop spans 14 amino acids. V gave up 3 bases and J gave up 0 bases, with 9 bases separating them. The full variable domain, completed using reference TRBV30 and TRBJ1-3, is SQTIHQWPATLVQPVGSPLSLECTVEGTSNPNLYWYRQAAGRGLQLLFYSVGIGQISSEVPQNLSASRPQDRQFILSSKKLLLSDSGFYLCAWRRPNSGNTIYFGEGSWLTVV.

The V and J genes are TRBV9 and TRBJ2-1; tentatively, D is TRBD1 (6 bases). This CDR3 region has 15 residues. Trimming stripped 4 bases from V and 6 bases from J, with 17 bases between. Germline CDR1 reads SGDLS; CDR2 reads YYNGEE. CDR3 loop: CASSIGRGSANEQFF. The CDR3 DNA follows: TGTGCCAGCAGCATCGGAAGGGGGAGTGCCAATGAGCAGTTCTTC.